This is a list of T cell receptor beta chains from one sample in a study of response to subunit inactivated influenza vaccine. TCRdb ran MiXCR on the RT-PCR reads and lists one entry per CDR3 protein. The data hold 700,000 to 900,000 distinct CDR3 sequences, with roughly 20% observed a single time. This sample comprised PBMCs from blood, obtained approximately 5 days after vaccination. The source of these receptors is a middle-aged man who received an inactivated influenza vaccine. The CDR3 runs from the conserved cysteine through the conserved F or W.

J	V	CDR3
TRBJ2-3	TRBV5-1	CASSFPGQGMDTQYF
TRBJ1-2	TRBV6-5	CASSYSTGGRGYTF
TRBJ2-3	TRBV28	CASSIAGGPLTDTQYF
TRBJ2-3	TRBV12-3/TRBV12-4	CASSLTADTQYF
TRBJ2-3	TRBV11-1	CASALPRGSGHGTDTQYF
TRBJ2-5	TRBV5-1	CASSLPTRETQYF
TRBJ1-5	TRBV29-1	CSVGDRPHQPQHF
TRBJ1-1	TRBV12-3/TRBV12-4	CASSSTGGYTEAFF
TRBJ2-7	TRBV4-3	CASSQALAPYEQYF
TRBJ2-5	TRBV29-1	CSVEDGSLVQETQYF
TRBJ1-2	TRBV7-2	CASSLGQGTLYGYTF
TRBJ1-2	TRBV4-1	CASSPPGGRGYTF
TRBJ1-1	TRBV6-5	CASSYNRGTEAFF
TRBJ2-6	TRBV2	CASRKYRDSGANVLTF
TRBJ2-1	TRBV6-2/TRBV6-3	CASSYSTLAGGKDEQFF
TRBJ2-3	TRBV29-1	CSSRGTGQTDTQYF